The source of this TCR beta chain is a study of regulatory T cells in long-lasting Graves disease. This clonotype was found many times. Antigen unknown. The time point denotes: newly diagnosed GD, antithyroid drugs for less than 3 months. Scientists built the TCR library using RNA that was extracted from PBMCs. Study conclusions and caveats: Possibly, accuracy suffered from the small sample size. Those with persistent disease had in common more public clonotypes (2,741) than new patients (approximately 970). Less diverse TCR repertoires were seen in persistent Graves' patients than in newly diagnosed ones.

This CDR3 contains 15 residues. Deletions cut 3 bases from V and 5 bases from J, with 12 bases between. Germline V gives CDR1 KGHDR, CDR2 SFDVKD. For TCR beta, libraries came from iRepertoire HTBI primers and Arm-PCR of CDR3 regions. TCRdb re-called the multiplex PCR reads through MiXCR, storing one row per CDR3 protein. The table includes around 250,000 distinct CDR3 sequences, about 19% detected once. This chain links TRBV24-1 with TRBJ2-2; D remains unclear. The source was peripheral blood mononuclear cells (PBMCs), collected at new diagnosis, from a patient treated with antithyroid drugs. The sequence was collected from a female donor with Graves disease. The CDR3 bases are TGTGCCACCAGTGATGTCCTTAGAGGTACCGGGGAGCTGTTTTTT. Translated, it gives CATSDVLRGTGELFF.